This TCR beta chain was observed in a study of control samples from healthy donors and cancer patients (TCRdb year 2020). This clone was seen only a few times. Its target antigen remains unknown. Base qualities are not at hand, and no much larger clone is one base apart. From a lookup of the germline V gene, CDR1 and CDR2 are ENHRY and SYGVKD. V drops 2 bases and J drops 6 bases, leaving 10 bases in between. From its cysteine to its phenylalanine, the CDR3 spans 13 amino acids. Only the CDR3 DNA stays, 39 bases, in frame from base 1. Libraries were made using the immunoSEQ multiplex PCR assay. Drawn from immuneACCESS, this table holds only the in-frame rearrangements with V and J called that TCRdb kept. Clones are partly lost; checked studies trace under half to an unresolved V gene and leave the rest unexplained. In all, the sample holds tens of thousands of clones, and about four fifths of those were seen once. The ten most abundant clones make up 2.5% to 3% of the sample.

The clonotype originates from a woman between 50 and 59 years old with lung cancer. Recombination connected TRBV10-3 to TRBJ1-1; no confident D gene assignment can be made. Sequences were obtained from PBMCs. The CDR3 region reads CAISETEAAEAFF. The DNA reads as follows: TGTGCCATCAGTGAGACAGAGGCTGCTGAAGCTTTCTTT.